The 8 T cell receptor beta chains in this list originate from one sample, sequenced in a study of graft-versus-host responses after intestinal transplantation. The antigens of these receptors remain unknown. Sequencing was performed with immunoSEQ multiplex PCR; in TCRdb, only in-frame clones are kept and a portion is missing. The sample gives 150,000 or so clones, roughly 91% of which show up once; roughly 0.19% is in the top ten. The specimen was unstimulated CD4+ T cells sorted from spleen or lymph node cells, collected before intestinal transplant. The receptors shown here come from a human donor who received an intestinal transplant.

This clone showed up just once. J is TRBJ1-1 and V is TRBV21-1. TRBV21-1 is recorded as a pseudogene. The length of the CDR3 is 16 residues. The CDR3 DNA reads TGTGCCAGCAGCAAATTCAGTAGGTTCAGGAACACTGAAGCTTTCTTT. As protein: CASSKFSRFRNTEAFF.

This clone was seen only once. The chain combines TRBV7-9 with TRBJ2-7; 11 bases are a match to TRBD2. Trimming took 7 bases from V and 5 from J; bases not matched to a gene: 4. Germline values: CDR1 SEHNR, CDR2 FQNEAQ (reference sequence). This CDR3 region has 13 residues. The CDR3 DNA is TGTGCCAGCACCCGACTAGCGGGACACGAGCAGTACTTC. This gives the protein CASTRLAGHEQYF.

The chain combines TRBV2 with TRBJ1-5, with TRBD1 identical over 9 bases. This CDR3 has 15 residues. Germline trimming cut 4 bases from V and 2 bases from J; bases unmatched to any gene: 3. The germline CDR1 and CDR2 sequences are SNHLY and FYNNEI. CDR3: CASSGGQGGNQPQHF. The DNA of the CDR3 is TGTGCCAGCAGTGGGGGACAGGGAGGCAATCAGCCCCAGCATTTT. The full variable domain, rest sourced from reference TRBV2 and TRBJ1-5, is EPEVTQTPSHQVTQMGQEVILRCVPISNHLYFYWYRQILGQKVEFLVSFYNNEISEKSEIFDDQFSVERPDGSNFTLKIRSTKLEDSAMYFCASSGGQGGNQPQHFGDGTRLSIL.

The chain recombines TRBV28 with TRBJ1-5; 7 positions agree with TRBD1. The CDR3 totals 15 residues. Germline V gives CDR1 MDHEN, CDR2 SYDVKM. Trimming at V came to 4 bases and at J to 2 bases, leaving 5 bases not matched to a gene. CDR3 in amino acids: CASSSTGLRNQPQHF. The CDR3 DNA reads TGTGCCAGCAGTTCGACAGGGCTCCGCAATCAGCCCCAGCATTTT. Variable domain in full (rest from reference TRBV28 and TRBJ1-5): DVKVTQSSRYLVKRTGEKVFLECVQDMDHENMFWYRQDPGLGLRLIYFSYDVKMKEKGDIPEGYSVSREKKERFSLILESASTNQTSMYLCASSSTGLRNQPQHFGDGTRLSIL.

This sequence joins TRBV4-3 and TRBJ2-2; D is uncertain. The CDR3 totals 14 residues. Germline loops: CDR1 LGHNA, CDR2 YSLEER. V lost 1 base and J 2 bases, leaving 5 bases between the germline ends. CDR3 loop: CASSQVTNTGELFF. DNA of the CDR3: TGCGCCAGCAGCCAAGTTACTAACACCGGGGAGCTGTTTTTT.

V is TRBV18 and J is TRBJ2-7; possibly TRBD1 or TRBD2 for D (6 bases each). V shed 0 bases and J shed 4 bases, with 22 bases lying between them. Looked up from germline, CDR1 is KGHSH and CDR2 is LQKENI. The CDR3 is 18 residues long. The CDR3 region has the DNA TGTGCCAGCTCACCACCGCGTTTGGGGGGCGTCGGAGGGTACGAGCAGTACTTC. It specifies CASSPPRLGGVGGYEQYF.

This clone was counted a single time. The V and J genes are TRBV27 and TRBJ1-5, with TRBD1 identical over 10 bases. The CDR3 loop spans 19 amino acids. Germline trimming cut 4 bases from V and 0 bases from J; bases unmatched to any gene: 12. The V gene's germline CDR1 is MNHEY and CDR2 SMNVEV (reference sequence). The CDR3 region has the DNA TGTGCCAGCAGTTCAACGGGACAGGGGATGGTTAATAGCAATCAGCCCCAGCATTTT. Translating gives CASSSTGQGMVNSNQPQHF.

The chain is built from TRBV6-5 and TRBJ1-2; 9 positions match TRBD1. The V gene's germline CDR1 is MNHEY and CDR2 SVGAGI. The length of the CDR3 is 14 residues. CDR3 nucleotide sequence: TGTGCGGCAGAACAGGGGGCTTTTAACTATGGCTACACCTTC. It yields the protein CAAEQGAFNYGYTF.